Following are 17 T cell receptor beta chains from one sample sequenced in a study of CD8+ T cells in alopecia areata listed by TCRdb under 2018. The intended sense of this specimen's time point label: roughly 27 days on oral tofacitinib. The meaning of the sample's treatment or condition label: oral pan-JAK inhibitor, 5-10 mg twice daily. The library was built by means of the immunoSEQ multiplex PCR assay. RNA was extracted from all samples and reverse transcribed into cDNA, which served as template for TCR sequencing. Imported from immuneACCESS, the table was reduced by TCRdb to in-frame sequences with V and J called. These copies leave out some clones; in studies compared against another copy, an unresolved V gene accounts for under half, and the cause of the remainder is not known. The sample contains fewer than 150,000 clones, roughly four fifths of them found a single time. Roughly 25% of the sample is held by the ten biggest clonotypes.

The source was CD8+ T cells sorted from blood, collected at week 4, from a patient treated with tofacitinib. The source is a human donor with alopecia areata.

The chain recombines TRBV15 with TRBJ2-2; D is perhaps TRBD1 (6 bases). V was shortened by 0 bases and J by 2 bases, with 13 bases between the two germline ends. The germline gives CDR1 LNHNV, CDR2 YYDKDF (reference sequence). The CDR3 runs 17 residues. The CDR3 loop reads CATSRDQGGQNTGELFF. The CDR3 DNA reads TGTGCCACCAGCAGAGATCAAGGGGGTCAAAACACCGGGGAGCTGTTTTTT.

J is TRBJ2-1 and V is TRBV5-1; D might be TRBD2 (6 bases). The CDR3 totals 12 residues. V was clipped by 0 bases and J by 10 bases, with 8 bases between them. Germline CDR1 SGHRS, CDR2 YFSETQ. CDR3 nucleotides: TGCGCCAGCAGCTTGGTGGACTACGAGCAGTTCTTC. This gives the protein CASSLVDYEQFF.

The J gene is TRBJ2-7, the V gene TRBV6-1, with 8 bases fitting TRBD2. Germline CDR1 and CDR2: MNHNS and SASEGT. With 3 bases clipped from V and 5 bases from J, the junction kept 12 bases outside the gene matches. The CDR3 is made up of 16 amino acids. CDR3 loop: CASSDEFGLAFDEQYF. CDR3 nucleotide sequence: TGTGCCAGCAGTGATGAATTTGGACTAGCTTTCGACGAGCAGTACTTC.

The chain uses TRBV13 and TRBJ2-7, with D unresolved. Per the germline V gene, CDR1 is PRHDT and CDR2 is FYEKMQ (reference sequence). Between the trimmed V and J ends, which lost 0 bases and 0 bases, there was a span of 12 bases. CDR3 length: 16 residues. CDR3 DNA: TGTGCCAGCAGCTTAGGTTTGGGTCTAGACTCCTACGAGCAGTACTTC. Amino acid sequence: CASSLGLGLDSYEQYF.

The chain employs TRBV5-1 and TRBJ2-1, with D unclear. V was cut by 2 bases and J by 10 bases, with 13 bases left in between. The germline V gene has CDR1 SGHRS and CDR2 YFSETQ. This CDR3 has 13 amino acids. CDR3 coding DNA: TGCGCCAGCAGCTTAACTGGGTGGGGAGAGCAGTTCTTC. The encoded protein is CASSLTGWGEQFF.

This clone has just a few counts. The chain links TRBV4-3 to TRBJ1-2; TRBD1 matches at 10 bases. The junction had 6 bases not matched to a gene; V was cut back by 4 bases and J by 7 bases. Per germline, CDR1 LGHNA and CDR2 YSLEER. The length of the CDR3 is 14 residues. The chain's CDR3 is CASSLGTGDGGYTF. DNA of the CDR3: TGCGCCAGCAGCCTCGGGACAGGGGATGGTGGCTACACCTTC.

This clone has only a few counts. The V and J genes are TRBV19 and TRBJ2-1; possible D gene TRBD2, 5 bases. Germline loops: CDR1 LNHDA, CDR2 SQIVND (reference sequence). Deletions cut 11 bases from V and 7 bases from J, with 21 bases between. This CDR3 region has 14 residues. CDR3 loop: CAGEDCSPGNEQFF. The CDR3 region has the DNA TGTGCCGGAGAGGACTGTTCCCCTGGGAATGAGCAGTTCTTC.

The CDR3 loop is CSAGVTGTGGFNEQFF. The CDR3 DNA reads as TGCAGCGCAGGAGTAACCGGGACAGGGGGCTTCAATGAGCAGTTCTTC. This chain links TRBV29-1 with TRBJ2-1; 12 bases fit TRBD1. Germline V gene lookup returns CDR1 SQVTM and CDR2 ANQGSEA. This CDR3 contains 16 residues. After removal of 7 bases from V and 6 bases from J, the junction contained 13 bases not matched to a gene.

V gene TRBV7-9 combines with J gene TRBJ2-3; D may be TRBD2 (6 bases). This CDR3 contains 15 residues. V lost 6 bases to trimming and J lost 2 bases, with 15 bases between them. Germline CDR1 SEHNR, CDR2 FQNEAQ (reference sequence). CDR3 amino acids: CASSDPGLLTDTQYF. DNA for the CDR3: TGTGCCAGCAGTGATCCGGGACTTCTCACAGATACGCAGTATTTT.

The gene calls are TRBV5-6 and TRBJ1-4, with D hard to call. Trimming shortened V by 0 bases and J by 0 bases, and 6 bases separated the two germline ends. This CDR3 contains 15 residues. The germline V gene encodes CDR1 SGHDT and CDR2 YYEEEE. CDR3 nucleotides: TGTGCCAGCAGCTTGGGTTTGGCAACTAATGAAAAACTGTTTTTT. This codes for CASSLGLATNEKLFF.

This sequence joins TRBV7-9 and TRBJ2-7; 8 nucleotides line up with TRBD1. The germline gives CDR1 SEHNR, CDR2 FQNEAQ (reference sequence). The length of the CDR3 is 15 residues. Trimming cost V 5 bases and J 1 base; bases outside gene matches: 7. CDR3 nucleotides: TGTGCCAGCAGCGCGGAGAGGGACAGGTCCTACGAGCAGTACTTC. Translation: CASSAERDRSYEQYF. Combining the CDR3 with reference TRBV7-9 and TRBJ2-7 gives the whole variable domain DTGVSQNPRHKITKRGQNVTFRCDPISEHNRLYWYRQTLGQGPEFLTYFQNEAQLEKSRLLSDRFSAERPKGSFSTLEIQRTEQGDSAMYLCASSAERDRSYEQYFGPGTRLTVT.

The chain has TRBV7-2 and TRBJ1-5; D remains unclear. Between the trimmed V and J ends, which lost 1 base and 0 bases, there was a span of 19 bases. The CDR3 totals 19 residues. Germline lookup yields CDR1 SGHTA and CDR2 FQGNSA. CDR3 loop: CASSLVLSVSENSNQPQHF. The CDR3, as DNA: TGTGCCAGCAGCTTAGTATTGTCGGTGTCAGAAAATAGCAATCAGCCCCAGCATTTT.

J is TRBJ2-5 and V is TRBV23-1; TRBD1 or TRBD2 may be the D gene (5 bases each). The J call could be wrong; TRBJ2-7 is a better fit for the DNA end. TRBV23-1 is identified as an open reading frame with a role that is uncertain. This CDR3 comprises 21 residues. Written as DNA, the CDR3 is TGCGCCAGCAGTCAATATTTACCGGTGGGCGCCGGGGCCCCAAGCTCCTACGAGCAGTACTTC. Protein: CASSQYLPVGAGAPSSYEQYF.

This chain uses TRBV18 with TRBJ2-7; no clear D. Germline CDR1 is KGHSH and CDR2 is LQKENI. V dropped 1 base and J dropped 4 bases, with 11 bases sitting between them. CDR3 size: 14 residues. CDR3: CASSPQYSSYEQYF. CDR3 sequence (DNA): TGTGCCAGCTCACCACAGTACAGTAGTTACGAGCAGTACTTC.

V and J are TRBV15 and TRBJ1-4; TRBD1 is a possible D gene (5 bases). Trimming cost V 4 bases and J 6 bases, with 9 bases left between them. CDR1 is LNHNV, CDR2 YYDKDF, per germline (reference sequence). The CDR3 has 13 amino acids. The CDR3 DNA reads as TGTGCCACCAGCAACGGGGCGGATGAAAAACTGTTTTTT. Amino acids: CATSNGADEKLFF.

The sample holds one count of this clone. CDR3 amino acids: CATSRVLGGLSSPLHF. CDR3 nucleotides: TGTGCCACCAGCAGAGTACTAGGTGGCTTGTCTTCACCCCTCCACTTT. The chain is built from TRBV15 and TRBJ1-6, with unresolved D. Trimming removed 1 base from V and 9 bases from J, with 16 bases in between. This CDR3 region has 16 residues. Germline CDR1 is LNHNV and CDR2 is YYDKDF (reference sequence).

This clone was counted a single time. The chain is built from TRBV14 and TRBJ2-1; 9 positions match TRBD2. This CDR3 is built from 16 residues. V lost 4 bases, J lost 2 bases, and 6 bases stayed unmatched. CDR1 is SGHDN and CDR2 is FVKESK in the germline V gene. CDR3 in DNA: TGTGCCAGCAGCCTTCTGGCGGGGGGGCCCTACAATGAGCAGTTCTTC. Amino acids: CASSLLAGGPYNEQFF.